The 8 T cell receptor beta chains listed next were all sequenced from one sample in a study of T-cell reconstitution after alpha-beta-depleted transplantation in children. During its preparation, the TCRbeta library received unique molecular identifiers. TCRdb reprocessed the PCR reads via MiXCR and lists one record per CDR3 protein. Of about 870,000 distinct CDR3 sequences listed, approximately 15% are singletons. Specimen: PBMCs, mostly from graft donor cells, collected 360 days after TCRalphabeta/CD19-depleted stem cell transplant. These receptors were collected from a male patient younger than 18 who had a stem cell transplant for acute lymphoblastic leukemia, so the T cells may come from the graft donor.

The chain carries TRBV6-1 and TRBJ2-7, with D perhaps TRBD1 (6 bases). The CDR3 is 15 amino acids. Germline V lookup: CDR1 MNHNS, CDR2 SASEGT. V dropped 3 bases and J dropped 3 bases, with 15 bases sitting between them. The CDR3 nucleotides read TGTGCCAGCAGTGATACAGGGACGGTAGGCTACGAGCAGTACTTC. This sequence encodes CASSDTGTVGYEQYF.

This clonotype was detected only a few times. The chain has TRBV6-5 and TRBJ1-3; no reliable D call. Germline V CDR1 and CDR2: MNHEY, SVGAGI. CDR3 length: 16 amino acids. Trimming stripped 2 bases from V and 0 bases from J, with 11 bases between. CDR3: CASSYPSSSSGNTIYF. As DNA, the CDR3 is TGTGCCAGCAGTTACCCCAGCTCAAGCTCTGGAAACACCATATATTTT.

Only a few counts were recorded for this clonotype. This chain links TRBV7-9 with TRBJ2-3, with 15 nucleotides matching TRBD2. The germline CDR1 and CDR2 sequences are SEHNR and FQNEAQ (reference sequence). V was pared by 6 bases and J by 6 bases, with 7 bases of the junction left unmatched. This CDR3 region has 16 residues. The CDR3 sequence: CASSFGLAGGLDTQYF. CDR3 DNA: TGTGCCAGCAGTTTCGGACTAGCGGGAGGGTTGGATACGCAGTATTTT. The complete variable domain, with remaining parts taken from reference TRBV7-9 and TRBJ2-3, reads DTGVSQNPRHKITKRGQNVTFRCDPISEHNRLYWYRQTLGQGPEFLTYFQNEAQLEKSRLLSDRFSAERPKGSFSTLEIQRTEQGDSAMYLCASSFGLAGGLDTQYFGPGTRLTVL.

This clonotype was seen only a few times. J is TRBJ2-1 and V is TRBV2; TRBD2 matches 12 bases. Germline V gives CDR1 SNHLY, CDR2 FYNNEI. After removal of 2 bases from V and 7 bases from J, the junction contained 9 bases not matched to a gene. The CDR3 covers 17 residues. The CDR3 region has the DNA TGTGCCAGCAGTGAAAAAGGAGGACTAGCGGGGAGGAATGAGCAGTTCTTC. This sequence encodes CASSEKGGLAGRNEQFF.

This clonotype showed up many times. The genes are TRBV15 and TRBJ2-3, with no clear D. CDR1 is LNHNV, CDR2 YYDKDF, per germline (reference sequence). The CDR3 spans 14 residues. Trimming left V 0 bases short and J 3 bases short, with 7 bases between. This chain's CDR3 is CATSRDLGTDTQYF. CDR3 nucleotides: TGTGCCACCAGCAGAGATCTCGGGACAGATACGCAGTATTTT. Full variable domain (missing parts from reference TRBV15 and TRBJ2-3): DAMVIQNPRYQVTQFGKPVTLSCSQTLNHNVMYWYQQKSSQAPKLLFHYYDKDFNNEADTPDNFQSRRPNTSFCFLDIRSPGLGDTAMYLCATSRDLGTDTQYFGPGTRLTVL.

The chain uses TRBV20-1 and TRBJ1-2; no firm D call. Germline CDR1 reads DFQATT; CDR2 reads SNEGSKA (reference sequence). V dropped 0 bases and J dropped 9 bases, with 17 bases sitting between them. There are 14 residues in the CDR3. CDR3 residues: CSARDAPLKESYTF. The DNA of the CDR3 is TGCAGTGCTAGAGATGCCCCCCTGAAGGAAAGCTACACCTTC.

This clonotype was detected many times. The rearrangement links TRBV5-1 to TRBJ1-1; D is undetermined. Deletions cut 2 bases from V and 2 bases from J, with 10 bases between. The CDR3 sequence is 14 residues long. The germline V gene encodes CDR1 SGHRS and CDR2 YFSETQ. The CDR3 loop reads CASSFSASNTEAFF. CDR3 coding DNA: TGCGCCAGCAGCTTCTCAGCCTCCAACACTGAAGCTTTCTTT. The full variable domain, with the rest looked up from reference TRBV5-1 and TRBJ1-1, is KAGVTQTPRYLIKTRGQQVTLSCSPISGHRSVSWYQQTPGQGLQFLFEYFSETQRNKGNFPGRFSGRQFSNSRSEMNVSTLELGDSALYLCASSFSASNTEAFFGQGTRLTVV.

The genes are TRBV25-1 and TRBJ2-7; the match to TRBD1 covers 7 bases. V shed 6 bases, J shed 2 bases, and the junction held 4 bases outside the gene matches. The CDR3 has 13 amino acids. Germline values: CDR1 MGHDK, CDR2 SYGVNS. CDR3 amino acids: CASRGDSTYEQYF. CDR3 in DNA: TGTGCCAGCAGGGGGGACAGCACCTACGAGCAGTACTTC.